This TCR beta chain was captured in a study of blood T cell repertoires in COVID-19. At the level of the study: Sites in the United States, Italy and Spain provided acute and convalescent COVID-19 samples. PBMCs, B-cell-depleted T cells, or T cells provided the cDNA or gDNA that made up the material.

Original handling: Reference gene primers were amplified, and this amplification served to estimate nucleated cell counts. The assay was immunoSEQ multiplex PCR, and TCRdb's table has in-frame clones only and misses some. Clone size and the V and J calls come from that table; the DNA yielded D and trimming. The profile shows about 210,000 clones, under 90% of them singletons. V was clipped by 4 bases and J by 2 bases; unmatched bases: 7. This CDR3 spans 15 amino acids. The germline V gene encodes CDR1 MGHRA and CDR2 YSYEKL. At least ten counts were recorded for this clone. Sequenced: peripheral blood. The sequence was obtained from a woman over 75 with COVID-19, enrolled during active disease. The genes are TRBV4-1 and TRBJ1-2, with TRBD1 identical over 7 bases. In DNA, the CDR3 is TGCGCCAGCAGCCCTGGGACAGCTCGAAACTATGGCTACACCTTC. It specifies CASSPGTARNYGYTF.